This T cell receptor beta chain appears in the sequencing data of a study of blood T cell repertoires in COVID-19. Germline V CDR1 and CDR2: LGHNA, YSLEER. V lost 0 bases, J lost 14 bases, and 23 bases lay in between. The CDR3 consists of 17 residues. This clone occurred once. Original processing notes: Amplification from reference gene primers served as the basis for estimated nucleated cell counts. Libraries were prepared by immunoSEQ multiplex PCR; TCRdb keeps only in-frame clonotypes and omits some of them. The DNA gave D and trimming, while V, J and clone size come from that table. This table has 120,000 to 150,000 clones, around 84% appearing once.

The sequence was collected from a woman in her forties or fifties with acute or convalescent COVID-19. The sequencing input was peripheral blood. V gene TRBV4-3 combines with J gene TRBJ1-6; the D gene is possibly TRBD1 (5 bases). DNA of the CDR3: TGCGCCAGCAGCCAAGATCAATCGGGGACTTATCTGAGCACCCTCCACTTT. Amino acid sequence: CASSQDQSGTYLSTLHF.